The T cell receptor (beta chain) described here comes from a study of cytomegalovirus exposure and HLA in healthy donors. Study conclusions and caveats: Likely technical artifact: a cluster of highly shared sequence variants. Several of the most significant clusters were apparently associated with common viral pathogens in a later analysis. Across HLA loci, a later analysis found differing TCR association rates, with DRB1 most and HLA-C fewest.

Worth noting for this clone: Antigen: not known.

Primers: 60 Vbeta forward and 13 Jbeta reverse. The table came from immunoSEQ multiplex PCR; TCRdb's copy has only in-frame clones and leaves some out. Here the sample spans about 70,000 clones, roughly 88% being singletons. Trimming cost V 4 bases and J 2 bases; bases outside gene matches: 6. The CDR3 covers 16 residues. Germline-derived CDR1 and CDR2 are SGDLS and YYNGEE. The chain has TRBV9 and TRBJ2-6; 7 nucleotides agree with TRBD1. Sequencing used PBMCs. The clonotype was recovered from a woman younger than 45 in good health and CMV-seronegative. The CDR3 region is CASSTYTGAGANVLTF. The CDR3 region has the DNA TGTGCCAGCAGCACTTACACAGGGGCTGGGGCCAACGTCCTGACTTTC. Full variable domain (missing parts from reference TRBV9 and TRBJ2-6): DSGVTQTPKHLITATGQRVTLRCSPRSGDLSVYWYQQSLDQGLQFLIQYYNGEERAKGNILERFSAQQFPDLHSELNLSSLELGDSALYFCASSTYTGAGANVLTFGAGSRLTVL.